This T cell receptor beta chain stems from a study of T-cell reconstitution after alpha-beta-depleted transplantation in children. Germline trimming cut 6 bases from V and 9 bases from J; bases unmatched to any gene: 18. The germline V gene encodes CDR1 MDHEN and CDR2 SYDVKM. This CDR3 has 17 residues. Unique molecular identifiers were incorporated during preparation of the TCRbeta library. From the PCR reads, TCRdb called clonotypes with MiXCR, one entry per CDR3 protein. Altogether hundreds of thousands of distinct CDR3 sequences are present, over 20% being singletons, with the ten largest covering about 2.6%. General study points: T-cell numbers and diversity, one year after transplant, stemmed largely from T cells that were newly produced. About two months after transplant, alpha-beta T cells reportedly came from several hundred expanded graft clones.

On this clonotype: Its antigen is undetermined.

This clonotype was sampled from a girl aged 2-10 years with Fanconi anemia, due to receive a stem cell transplant. This specimen was PBMCs, taken before TCRalphabeta/CD19-depleted stem cell transplant. The chain combines TRBV28 with TRBJ2-1; 9 bases line up with TRBD2. The CDR3 reads CASRTDRRGREDTEQFF. CDR3 sequence (DNA): TGTGCCAGCAGGACAGACCGTCGCGGGAGGGAGGACACTGAGCAGTTCTTC. Full variable domain (rest looked up from reference TRBV28 and TRBJ2-1): DVKVTQSSRYLVKRTGEKVFLECVQDMDHENMFWYRQDPGLGLRLIYFSYDVKMKEKGDIPEGYSVSREKKERFSLILESASTNQTSMYLCASRTDRRGREDTEQFFGPGTRLTVL.